The rows below give T cell receptor beta chains drawn from one sample of a study of blood T cell repertoires in COVID-19. The protocol was immunoSEQ multiplex PCR, while the TCRdb copy is restricted to in-frame clones and leaves out a portion. The profile shows around 200,000 clones, more than 75% of them singletons. Sequencing input: peripheral blood. The receptors were sampled from a woman in her late teens or twenties who had recovered from COVID-19. The CDR3 runs from the conserved cysteine through the conserved F or W. The D gene is left open where the match is weak. A row's size may be missing; if present it is once, few, many or a size class.

d_gene: NA
j_gene: TRBJ2-3
v_gene: TRBV6-5
abundance: NA
CDR3nt: TGTGCCAGCCGGAGTTCGGGCACAGATACGCAGTATTTT
CDR3aa: CASRSSGTDTQYF

d_gene: TRBD2
j_gene: TRBJ2-7
v_gene: TRBV18
abundance: NA
CDR3nt: TGTGCCAGCTCACCTCCGCGCGGGGGTACCTACGAGCAGTACTTC
CDR3aa: CASSPPRGGTYEQYF

d_gene: NA
j_gene: TRBJ2-3
v_gene: TRBV5-5
abundance: NA
CDR3nt: TGTGCCAGCAGCTTGGGTCTAGGTACAGATACGCAGTATTTT
CDR3aa: CASSLGLGTDTQYF

d_gene: NA
j_gene: TRBJ2-3
v_gene: TRBV29-1
abundance: NA
CDR3nt: TGCAGCGTCGATCAGGGGTTTGGTACAGATACGCAGTATTTT
CDR3aa: CSVDQGFGTDTQYF

d_gene: NA
j_gene: TRBJ1-1
v_gene: TRBV5-6
abundance: NA
CDR3nt: TGTGCCAGCAGCTTTTCAGGACAGTACACTGAAGCTTTCTTT
CDR3aa: CASSFSGQYTEAFF

d_gene: TRBD1
j_gene: TRBJ1-3
v_gene: TRBV6-5
abundance: NA
CDR3nt: TGTGCCAGCATCCGGACAGGCGGCTCTGGAAACACCATATATTTT
CDR3aa: CASIRTGGSGNTIYF

d_gene: TRBD1
j_gene: TRBJ1-2
v_gene: TRBV24-1
abundance: once
CDR3nt: TGTGCCACCAGTGATCGGGACAGCAGCTACACCTTC
CDR3aa: CATSDRDSSYTF

d_gene: TRBD2
j_gene: TRBJ2-4
v_gene: TRBV7-9
abundance: NA
CDR3nt: TGTGCCAGCAGCTTACTAGCGGGAGGGCCCTCGAACATTCAGTACTTC
CDR3aa: CASSLLAGGPSNIQYF

d_gene: NA
j_gene: TRBJ1-5
v_gene: TRBV5-5
abundance: NA
CDR3nt: TGTGCCAGCAGCTTGGGAGGACTTGGTCAGCCCCAGCATTTT
CDR3aa: CASSLGGLGQPQHF

d_gene: TRBD1
j_gene: TRBJ1-1
v_gene: TRBV29-1
abundance: few
CDR3nt: TGCAGCGTCCCCACCGCAGGGGGCAGGAACACTGAAGCTTTCTTT
CDR3aa: CSVPTAGGRNTEAFF

d_gene: NA
j_gene: TRBJ2-4
v_gene: TRBV4-2
abundance: NA
CDR3nt: TGTGCCAGCAGCCAAGGGGGAGAAGAAGGAGTTCAGTACTTC
CDR3aa: CASSQGGEEGVQYF

d_gene: NA
j_gene: TRBJ1-6
v_gene: TRBV19
abundance: once
CDR3nt: TGTGCCAGTAGTATAAGTCACAGGTCCTCTGAGAGACATTCACCCCTCCACTTT
CDR3aa: CASSISHRSSERHSPLHF

d_gene: NA
j_gene: TRBJ1-5
v_gene: TRBV5-6
abundance: NA
CDR3nt: TGTGCCAGCAGCTCTGGAGGGCTTAGCAATCAGCCCCAGCATTTT
CDR3aa: CASSSGGLSNQPQHF

d_gene: TRBD1
j_gene: TRBJ1-5
v_gene: TRBV19
abundance: NA
CDR3nt: TGTGCCAGCGATAGGACAGGGGATCAGCCCCAGCATTTT
CDR3aa: CASDRTGDQPQHF

d_gene: TRBD1
j_gene: TRBJ1-5
v_gene: TRBV19
abundance: NA
CDR3nt: TGTGCCAGTAGTAGGGCAGGGGGAAATCAGCCCCAGCATTTT
CDR3aa: CASSRAGGNQPQHF

d_gene: NA
j_gene: TRBJ2-2
v_gene: TRBV28
abundance: NA
CDR3nt: TGTGCGACCTGTGGATCGGTAGCGTCGAACACCGGGGAGCTGTTTTTT
CDR3aa: CATCGSVASNTGELFF